Presented here are 5 T cell receptor beta chains from one specimen sequenced in a study of a mutant IDH1 vaccine in newly diagnosed glioma. Only in-frame clones appear in the TCRdb table, and some are missing; sequencing was by immunoSEQ multiplex PCR. The sample lists about 69,000 clones, around 87% seen once, with 2% to 2.5% in the top ten. These receptors are not linked to any known antigen. Time point defined: week 35, safety follow-up. Mutant IDH1 20-mer peptide, at 300 ug, made up each vaccine dose, with topical imiquimod. The sequences come from PBMCs, collected from a glioma patient whose treatment included an IDH1 peptide vaccine. Every receptor here comes from a man aged 25 to 40 with glioma.

The V call is TRBV25-1, the J call TRBJ1-2; 11 positions match TRBD1. Germline lookup yields CDR1 MGHDK and CDR2 SYGVNS. With 6 bases clipped from V and 8 bases from J, the junction kept 8 bases outside the gene matches. The CDR3 extends over 14 amino acids. CDR3 coding DNA: TGTGCCAGCAGACCGGACAGGGGGCTGAAGGGCTACACCTTC. Its translation: CASRPDRGLKGYTF.

This clone came up once. In the same sample, other DNA sequences code for this CDR3. The chain has TRBV7-2 and TRBJ2-7; the D gene is possibly TRBD1 (5 bases). This CDR3 is 12 amino acids long. V lost 2 bases and J 4 bases, leaving 6 bases between the germline ends. Germline V gene data show CDR1 as SGHTA and CDR2 as FQGNSA. The CDR3 reads CASSLQGYEQYF. The CDR3 region has the DNA TGTGCCAGCAGCTTACAGGGTTACGAGCAGTACTTC. Looking up the rest from reference TRBV7-2 and TRBJ2-7 gives the full variable domain: GAGVSQSPSNKVTEKGKDVELRCDPISGHTALYWYRQSLGQGLEFLIYFQGNSAPDKSGLPSDRFSAERTGGSVSTLTIQRTQQEDSAVYLCASSLQGYEQYFGPGTRLTVT.

The chain combines TRBV5-5 with TRBJ2-5, with a possible D match to TRBD1 (5 bases). The DNA matches TRBJ2-7 better at its end, which makes the J call doubtful. CDR1 and CDR2 (germline): SGHKS, YYEKEE (reference sequence). The CDR3 loop spans 15 amino acids. CDR3 nucleotides: TGTGCCAGCAGCTTGCCCACAGGATTCTCTTACGAGCAGTACTTC. Translated, it gives CASSLPTGFSYEQYF.

The chain has TRBV28 and TRBJ1-2; D unresolved. This CDR3 contains 14 residues. Trimming removed 7 bases from V and 5 bases from J, with 17 bases in between. Germline lookup yields CDR1 MDHEN and CDR2 SYDVKM. Here the CDR3 reads CASTQARLGYGYTF. The CDR3 DNA is TGTGCCAGCACCCAGGCCCGGCTGGGGTATGGCTACACCTTC.

The chain links TRBV7-2 to TRBJ2-5; D remains ambiguous. Germline CDR1 and CDR2: SGHTA and FQGNSA. The germline V and J ends were trimmed by 3 bases and 5 bases, with 7 bases remaining between them. There are 12 residues in the CDR3. DNA of the CDR3: TGTGCCAGCAGCTTCATAAGGGAGACCCAGTACTTC. Encoded protein: CASSFIRETQYF.